A selection of T cell receptor beta chains follows, all from one sample in a study of cytomegalovirus exposure and HLA in healthy donors. This table comes from immunoSEQ multiplex PCR, and its TCRdb copy is limited to in-frame clones, with some not included. The repertoire includes 110,000 or so clones, roughly 88% of them detected once, and 1.5% to 2% sits in the top ten. The source material was PBMCs. Source of these receptors: a man aged 18 to 35 in good health and CMV-seronegative. Both conserved end residues are part of each CDR3. A D gene is named only where the DNA matches it firmly. Only some rows state a clone size, as once, few, many or a class for expanded clones.

v_gene: TRBV25-1
j_gene: TRBJ2-4
d_gene: -
abundance: once
CDR3nt: TGTGCGAGCAGAGGGGCGTATAAAAACATTCAGTACTTC
CDR3aa: CASRGAYKNIQYF

v_gene: TRBV30
j_gene: TRBJ2-5
d_gene: -
abundance: -
CDR3nt: TGTGCCTGGAGCGGTAACAGGGGAGGTCAAGAGACCCAGTACTTC
CDR3aa: CAWSGNRGGQETQYF

v_gene: TRBV18
j_gene: TRBJ2-5
d_gene: -
abundance: -
CDR3nt: TGTGCCAGCTCACCGGGACTCCAAGAGACCCAGTACTTC
CDR3aa: CASSPGLQETQYF

v_gene: TRBV30
j_gene: TRBJ2-1
d_gene: -
abundance: once
CDR3nt: TGTGCCTGGAGTGCCACCCCCTCCGTTCCAGGGAATTTACTCAATGAGCAGTTCTTC
CDR3aa: CAWSATPSVPGNLLNEQFF

v_gene: TRBV5-1
j_gene: TRBJ1-1
d_gene: -
abundance: -
CDR3nt: TGCGCCAGCAGCTTGGTCCCGGGATCGAACACTGAAGCTTTCTTT
CDR3aa: CASSLVPGSNTEAFF

v_gene: TRBV10-3
j_gene: TRBJ1-5
d_gene: TRBD1
abundance: -
CDR3nt: TGTGCCATTAAACAGGGGAATCAGCCCCAGCATTTT
CDR3aa: CAIKQGNQPQHF

v_gene: TRBV5-1
j_gene: TRBJ1-5
d_gene: TRBD1
abundance: -
CDR3nt: TGCGCCAGCAGCTATTCAGGGGGACAGCCCCAGCATTTT
CDR3aa: CASSYSGGQPQHF

v_gene: TRBV27
j_gene: TRBJ1-1
d_gene: -
abundance: -
CDR3nt: TGTGCCAGCTCCAGGGCGAACACTGAAGCTTTCTTT
CDR3aa: CASSRANTEAFF

v_gene: TRBV11-2
j_gene: TRBJ2-3
d_gene: TRBD2
abundance: -
CDR3nt: TGTGCCAGCAGCTTACATGCGGGAGGAACAGATACGCAGTATTTT
CDR3aa: CASSLHAGGTDTQYF

v_gene: TRBV4-3
j_gene: TRBJ2-2
d_gene: -
abundance: -
CDR3nt: TGCGCCAGCAGCCCCTCCACCAGCAGGAAAGACACCGGGGAGCTGTTTTTT
CDR3aa: CASSPSTSRKDTGELFF

v_gene: TRBV5-6
j_gene: TRBJ1-1
d_gene: -
abundance: once
CDR3nt: TGTGCCAGCAGCTTAATCTTCGGGACAATCTACTCTTCAGCTTTCTTT
CDR3aa: CASSLIFGTIYSSAFF

v_gene: TRBV10-1
j_gene: TRBJ2-7
d_gene: TRBD2
abundance: -
CDR3nt: TGCGCCAGCAGCCGGGGACTAGCGGCCTACGAGCAGTACTTC
CDR3aa: CASSRGLAAYEQYF

v_gene: TRBV5-6
j_gene: TRBJ1-2
d_gene: TRBD1
abundance: -
CDR3nt: TGTGCCAGCAGCTGGGGACAGGATGTGGGCTACACCTTC
CDR3aa: CASSWGQDVGYTF

v_gene: TRBV5-1
j_gene: TRBJ2-3
d_gene: -
abundance: once
CDR3nt: TGCGCCAGCAGCTCGGAACAGGCCCCCACAGATACGCAGTATTTT
CDR3aa: CASSSEQAPTDTQYF

v_gene: TRBV19
j_gene: TRBJ2-7
d_gene: TRBD1
abundance: few
CDR3nt: TGTGCCAGTAGACAGGGGGCGGGGTGGTACGAGCAGTACTTC
CDR3aa: CASRQGAGWYEQYF

v_gene: TRBV6-5
j_gene: TRBJ2-7
d_gene: -
abundance: -
CDR3nt: TGTGCCAGCAGTGATGGGGGCGTTTCCTACGAGCAGTACTTC
CDR3aa: CASSDGGVSYEQYF

v_gene: TRBV27
j_gene: TRBJ1-2
d_gene: -
abundance: once
CDR3nt: TGTGCCAGCAGTTTATCGGGCCTACATAACTATGGCTACACCTTC
CDR3aa: CASSLSGLHNYGYTF

v_gene: TRBV7-8
j_gene: TRBJ1-2
d_gene: -
abundance: -
CDR3nt: TGTGCCAGCAGCTTAGTCCCAGGGCAGGAATATGGCTACACCTTC
CDR3aa: CASSLVPGQEYGYTF

v_gene: TRBV19
j_gene: TRBJ1-1
d_gene: -
abundance: -
CDR3nt: TGTGCCAGTAGTATTTCAGTTGACACTGAAGCTTTCTTT
CDR3aa: CASSISVDTEAFF

v_gene: TRBV29-1
j_gene: TRBJ1-1
d_gene: -
abundance: -
CDR3nt: TGCAGCGTTGAATTTTGGGCCAGGAAAATTAACACTGAAGCTTTCTTT
CDR3aa: CSVEFWARKINTEAFF

v_gene: TRBV4-3
j_gene: TRBJ2-1
d_gene: TRBD2
abundance: -
CDR3nt: TGCGCCAGCAGCCAAGCCGCTAGCGGGGGGGTAGGATCCTACAATGAGCAGTTCTTC
CDR3aa: CASSQAASGGVGSYNEQFF

v_gene: TRBV18
j_gene: TRBJ2-7
d_gene: -
abundance: -
CDR3nt: TGTGCCAGCTCCCCGTCCTTGCGGGGGGACAGCTCCTACGAGCAGTACTTC
CDR3aa: CASSPSLRGDSSYEQYF

v_gene: TRBV10-2
j_gene: TRBJ2-2
d_gene: TRBD2
abundance: few
CDR3nt: TGCGCCAGCGGGGGGGGGAACACCGGGGAGCTGTTTTTT
CDR3aa: CASGGGNTGELFF

v_gene: TRBV10-3
j_gene: TRBJ1-2
d_gene: TRBD1
abundance: few
CDR3nt: TGTGCCATCAATACAGGGGATGCTAACTATGGCTACACCTTC
CDR3aa: CAINTGDANYGYTF

v_gene: TRBV7-2
j_gene: TRBJ2-1
d_gene: TRBD1
abundance: -
CDR3nt: TGTGCCAGCAGCTTAGAGGGACAGGGATACAATGAGCAGTTCTTC
CDR3aa: CASSLEGQGYNEQFF

v_gene: TRBV19
j_gene: TRBJ1-6
d_gene: TRBD1
abundance: -
CDR3nt: TGTGCCAGTAGAGACAGGGGTCGGGGTTCACCCCTCCACTTT
CDR3aa: CASRDRGRGSPLHF

v_gene: TRBV11-3
j_gene: TRBJ1-5
d_gene: -
abundance: -
CDR3nt: TGTGCCGGTTGGGGACACTTAAGCAATCAGCCCCAGCATTTT
CDR3aa: CAGWGHLSNQPQHF

v_gene: TRBV7-8
j_gene: TRBJ1-2
d_gene: -
abundance: -
CDR3nt: TGTGCCAGCAGCTTAGCGTTCCGGGACAAAAACTATGGCTACACCTTC
CDR3aa: CASSLAFRDKNYGYTF

v_gene: TRBV6-5
j_gene: TRBJ1-2
d_gene: TRBD1
abundance: once
CDR3nt: TGTGCCAGCAGTTACGGGACAGGGGACTATGGCTACACCTTC
CDR3aa: CASSYGTGDYGYTF